This T cell receptor beta chain came from a study of cytotoxic CD8 clonotypes in ibrutinib-treated CLL. Trimming stripped 6 bases from V and 0 bases from J, with 12 bases between. Per germline, CDR1 ENHRY and CDR2 SYGVKD. CDR3 length: 15 amino acids. TCRdb's table, derived via immunoSEQ multiplex PCR, lists solely in-frame clones and lacks some. The sample lists approximately 45,000 clones, approximately 70% seen once, with around a fifth in the top ten. Source: PBMCs, taken after 24 months of ibrutinib treatment. The sequence came from a human donor with chronic lymphocytic leukemia. The genes are TRBV10-3 and TRBJ1-3, with D unclear. The CDR3, as DNA: TGTGCCATCAGCGGAATAACTGGCTCTGGAAACACCATATATTTT. Residues: CAISGITGSGNTIYF.